This TCR beta chain was observed in a study of cytomegalovirus exposure and HLA in healthy donors (dated by TCRdb to the late 2010s). In terms of the full investigation: In an earlier analysis of approximately 500 of the donors, roughly 300 Gb of sequence data and roughly 100 million unique TCR beta sequences from about 179 million T cells were reported. All discovery cohort repertoires had been generated on a single sequencing platform. Using immunosequencing, the study profiled T cell repertoires from about 650 subjects and related those repertoires to cytomegalovirus serostatus. Both class I and class II loci were covered by HLA typing, at four-digit resolution. In an earlier analysis of 550 to 700 of the donors, high-throughput TCR beta sequencing was used to judge whether each TCR beta V gene segment behaved as functional or pseudogenic. Among around 400 genotyped donors of the cohort, an average of approximately 240,000 unique TCR beta nucleotide sequences were sequenced per donor, around 18% of them non-productive. A handful of DR-DQ haplotypes were handled as single units for association and clustering because linkage in the cohort was strong. To study patterns of TCR occurrence, a later analysis re-analyzed previously published TCR beta repertoires from just over 650 donors and added high-resolution HLA genotyping. Donor age, sex, ethnicity and CMV serostatus were collected together with the repertoire data. High-throughput TCR immunosequencing, statistical association of individual TCRs with disease status, and machine learning were combined to predict cytomegalovirus infection status. Typing coverage varied by locus: roughly 629-630 donors for A, B, C, DRB1 and DQB1; about 520 for DQA1; approximately 570 for DPA1; 450 to 480 for DPB1. Rather than drawing on any new phenotypic data, the later analysis identified candidate immune exposures from TCR beta sequences and the way those sequences occurred across donors. Around 330 gigabases of sequencing data and 75 million to 85 million unique TCR sequences made up an early release that covered 640 HLA-typed donors. Among the approximately 400 genotyped donors, around 81% belonged to the genetic ancestry cluster associated with self-reported Caucasian donors. In a later genetic analysis, genome-wide SNP genotypes for about 65% of the 666 donors were used, and that subset was treated as a discovery cohort. Along with the approximately 700-subject first cohort, a separate validation cohort of over 90 different subjects was used. The aim of the study was to test whether cataloging public T cell receptors could identify signatures of past pathogen exposure.

Receptor libraries were prepared by the immunoSEQ multiplex PCR assay. For the multiplex PCR, a mixture combining 60 forward primers for TCR Vbeta segments and 13 reverse primers for TCR Jbeta segments was used. The CDR3 region of rearranged TCR beta genes was amplified from genomic DNA with a multiplex PCR assay. On the Illumina HiSeq System, the amplified TCR beta libraries were sequenced as 87-base-pair reads. Under the source paper's analysis protocol: Across the 670 or so repertoires, a later analysis counted 60 million to 90 million unique TCR beta chains, around 11 million of which were shared by at least two donors. Raw reads were error-corrected and collapsed into unique sequences by a nearest-neighbor algorithm in which closely related sequences were merged to remove PCR and sequencing errors. CDR3 sequences were aligned to IMGT reference sequences to assign V, D and J gene segments. For a sequence to be retained, a match of at least six nucleotides to both a V gene segment and a J gene segment was required. Rearrangements were classified as productive when the CDR3 lacked stop codons and remained in frame with V and J, and all other rearrangements were classified as non-productive. Following IMGT convention, CDR3 was defined as the stretch from the second conserved V-encoded cysteine to the conserved J-encoded phenylalanine. Sequences without an unambiguous match to a single V gene segment were excluded from the earlier analysis of over 500 of the donors. An earlier analysis of about 590 of the donors classified V segments as functional when productive rearrangements were above 56.7% and as segregating when the standard deviation between donors was above 5%. A statistical classification framework was built for diagnosing cytomegalovirus status from the catalog of TCR beta chain sequences. In a later analysis, V and J genes were assigned by comparing TCR nucleotide sequences against IMGT/GENE-DB human TR gene sequences. In a later analysis, CDR3 sequences and most-parsimonious VDJ recombination scenarios were assigned using the TCRdist pipeline. In a later analysis, every TCR beta chain was defined by the combination of its CDR3 amino acid sequence and its V-gene family, and reads without a unique V-gene family were dropped. As a way to deal with suspected cross-contamination and a sequencing artifact, a later analysis dropped approximately 590 nucleotide sequences that were highly shared and had low generation probability. In a later analysis, a clonal expansion index for each public chain was calculated from normalized within-repertoire ranks of inferred template counts. A later analysis computed generation probabilities with a VDJ recombination model fitted to out-of-frame rearrangements, and checked the results against IGoR. In a later analysis, hypergeometric tests were used to score TCR-TCR, TCR-HLA and TCR-CMV co-occurrence, with a repertoire-size bias correction applied to TCR pairs. To estimate false discovery rates, a later analysis permuted the HLA or CMV assignments 20 times. In a later analysis, co-occurring TCRs were grouped with DBSCAN, and TCRdist sequence similarity was added when clustering was performed within HLA-allele-positive subsets. Repertoires with fewer than 30,000 or more than 120,000 public chains were left out of co-occurrence clustering, as were five repertoires with anomalous nucleotide sharing. Sourced from immuneACCESS, this table was stored by TCRdb with only in-frame sequences that have V and J called. A share of the clones is absent; for the studies checked, an unresolved V gene accounts for under half, and the remainder has no known explanation. The V and J calls and the clone size are those of that table, but D and trimming were determined from the DNA. The sample table holds 110,000 to 150,000 clones, of which roughly 77% were seen once. Around 3.7% of the sample rests with the top ten.

CDR1 and CDR2 (MNHEY, SMNVEV) derive from the germline V gene (reference sequence). At the junction V is shortened by 0 bases and J by 13 bases; bases outside the gene matches: 9. From the cysteine through the phenylalanine, the CDR3 covers 15 amino acids. Solely the CDR3 DNA is kept, with 45 bases framed from the first base. This clone was observed a handful of times. There is no known antigen for this receptor. No much larger clone is present one base from it, and per-base qualities are unavailable. The research as a whole found: In vitro tests confirmed that a few of the cytomegalovirus-associated TCR beta chains recognize cytomegalovirus antigens. While some public TCRs were present in many individuals, most TCR sequences turned up only very rarely across donors. Compared with equally common non-associated chains, HLA-associated TCR beta chains in a later analysis were more clonally expanded and had lower generation probabilities. Correlated functional status among segregating V segments might reflect linkage disequilibrium, but an unknown experimental factor could not be ruled out. The 87-base-pair reads could not distinguish some IMGT-functional V segments, including TRBV6-2 and TRBV6-3, so those segments were excluded. The authors suggested that the approach could potentially be generalized to other disease states and immunological phenotypes. A cluster of highly shared sequence variants was judged likely to be a technical artifact of the sequencing pipeline. The study gave a list of around 170 TCR beta chains associated with cytomegalovirus. A further reported finding was that TCR beta sequences accurately predicted the HLA-A and HLA-B alleles for most subjects in the first cohort. This cohort had only TCR beta chains sequenced, and the lack of alpha or paired-chain data limited which features could be detected. Strong co-occurrence of HLA alleles, especially DR and DQ, made assigning TCR associations to individual alleles difficult. The only immune exposure information available for the cohort was CMV serostatus. A later genetic analysis reported fewer N-insertions in productive TCRs among donors in an Asian-associated ancestry cluster than the roughly 700-donor mean. HLA typing was unavailable for some donors at each locus, so association tests used only the typed subset. The presence/absence analyses assumed that sequencing depth was roughly uniform across donors, and that assumption may not be true. Several of the top co-occurrence clusters appeared to be linked to parvovirus B19, influenza, CMV and Epstein-Barr virus, according to a later analysis. Most CMV-associated TCR beta chains appeared to be HLA-restricted in a later analysis, and the HLA associations seemed to be driven largely by CMV exposure. An association between a missense DCLRE1C variant and V-gene and J-gene trimming of TCR beta chains was found in a later genetic analysis and replicated in an independent cohort. Cytomegalovirus status was reported to be diagnosed by the classifier with high specificity and sensitivity in both the original and validation cohorts. Broadly in line with IMGT annotations, most TCR beta V segments showed up in productive rearrangements about 90% or about 30% of the time in an earlier analysis of under 700 of the donors. In a later analysis, 15,000 to 20,000 TCR beta sequences were associated with specific HLA alleles at a false discovery rate of 0.05. A later analysis found that TCR association rates varied across HLA loci, with DRB1 alleles showing the most associated TCRs and HLA-C alleles the fewest. Approximately 18 rarely observed V segments, including chromosome 9 orphons, were excluded from the earlier analysis of some 590 of the donors because counts were too low.

The cohort comprised several hundred healthy bone marrow donors. At the time of sampling, every cohort member was nominally healthy, though immune exposures that went unrecorded were likely present. The donor tested CMV seronegative and was one of the 352 seronegative cohort members. Each donor provided a peripheral blood sample, and peripheral blood mononuclear cells were used for TCR beta sequencing. Genomic DNA was extracted from the blood cell samples with the Qiagen DNeasy Blood Extraction Kit. The sample consisted of PBMCs. This TCR came from a male donor in good health and CMV-seronegative. The chain was built from TRBV27 and TRBJ2-6; 7 junctional bases match TRBD1. The DNA is as follows: TGTGCCAGCAGTTTATCACGAAGAGGGGGCGAGGTCCTGACTTTC. Its product reads: CASSLSRRGGEVLTF.